The 20 T cell receptor beta chains below were found in one sample sequenced in a study of T cell responses to AZD1222 COVID-19 vaccine. Generated by immunoSEQ multiplex PCR, the TCRdb table keeps only in-frame clones and is missing some. The sample records 120,000 to 150,000 clones, 91% being singletons. The source was peripheral blood, collected 28 days after the second AZD1222 dose. All receptors come from an adult who received the AZD1222 COVID-19 vaccine.

The chain carries TRBV19 and TRBJ1-5, with D maybe TRBD1 (5 bases). The CDR3 runs to 14 residues. Trimming removed 3 bases at V and 4 bases at J, with 10 bases between. Germline lookup yields CDR1 LNHDA and CDR2 SQIVND (reference sequence). DNA for the CDR3: TGTGCCAGTAGTATCGGGGACGGGAATCAGCCCCAGCATTTT. Amino acid sequence: CASSIGDGNQPQHF.

V usage is TRBV2 and J usage is TRBJ1-2; TRBD1 might be the D (6 bases). The CDR3 sequence is 12 residues long. V was clipped by 4 bases and J by 8 bases, with 11 bases between them. Germline lookup yields CDR1 SNHLY and CDR2 FYNNEI. CDR3: CASSVQGQGYTF. CDR3 sequence (DNA): TGTGCCAGCAGTGTACAGGGTCAGGGCTACACCTTC.

This chain links TRBV24-1 with TRBJ2-1; 7 positions match TRBD1. Germline V gene sequence: CDR1 KGHDR, CDR2 SFDVKD. Losses at the gene ends were 5 bases for V and 4 bases for J; bases not matched to a gene: 1. This CDR3 has 13 residues. In DNA form, the CDR3 reads TGTGCCACCAGTGCGGGACAGTACAATGAGCAGTTCTTC. Amino acid sequence: CATSAGQYNEQFF.

The rearrangement joins TRBV2 to TRBJ2-7; a possible D gene is TRBD2 (6 bases). Trimming shortened V by 1 base and J by 4 bases, and 14 bases separated the two germline ends. The CDR3 spans 15 residues. Germline V gene lookup returns CDR1 SNHLY and CDR2 FYNNEI. The CDR3 sequence: CASSEGGDSYYEQYF. In DNA, the CDR3 is TGTGCCAGCAGTGAAGGCGGGGACTCTTATTACGAGCAGTACTTC.

The genes are TRBV11-2 and TRBJ1-6, with 7 bases identical to TRBD1. The junction had 2 bases not matched to a gene; V was cut back by 3 bases and J by 6 bases. The CDR3 extends over 14 amino acids. Germline-derived CDR1 and CDR2 are SGHAT and FQNNGV. The CDR3 sequence is CASSFRQGNSPLHF. CDR3 nucleotides: TGTGCCAGCAGCTTCCGACAGGGTAATTCACCCCTCCACTTT. The full variable domain, in which reference TRBV11-2 and TRBJ1-6 provide the parts outside the CDR3, is EAGVAQSPRYKIIEKRQSVAFWCNPISGHATLYWYQQILGQGPKLLIQFQNNGVVDDSQLPKDRFSAERLKGVDSTLKIQPAKLEDSAVYLCASSFRQGNSPLHFGNGTRLTVT.

J is TRBJ2-5 and V is TRBV5-1; 13 bases map to TRBD2. Germline V lookup: CDR1 SGHRS, CDR2 YFSETQ. V lost 4 bases and J lost 5; bases outside the gene matches: 5. This CDR3 comprises 15 residues. CDR3: CASSDRTSGGETQYF. CDR3 nucleotide sequence: TGCGCCAGCAGCGACCGGACTAGCGGGGGCGAGACCCAGTACTTC. The variable domain in full, with the rest retrieved from reference TRBV5-1 and TRBJ2-5, is KAGVTQTPRYLIKTRGQQVTLSCSPISGHRSVSWYQQTPGQGLQFLFEYFSETQRNKGNFPGRFSGRQFSNSRSEMNVSTLELGDSALYLCASSDRTSGGETQYFGPGTRLLVL.

The chain couples TRBV24-1 to TRBJ1-2; tentatively, D is TRBD1 (5 bases). V gave up 3 bases and J gave up 6 bases, with 22 bases separating them. Germline assignment: CDR1 KGHDR and CDR2 SFDVKD. The CDR3 is 17 residues long. The CDR3 protein is CATSDARQGVVVDGYTF. The CDR3 DNA reads TGTGCCACCAGTGATGCAAGACAAGGGGTGGTGGTAGATGGCTACACCTTC.

This clone was recorded once. The chain links TRBV20-1 to TRBJ1-5; D might be TRBD1 (6 bases). CDR1 and CDR2 (germline): DFQATT, SNEGSKA (reference sequence). The V and J ends lost 3 bases and 2 bases respectively, with 14 bases between them. The CDR3 consists of 15 residues. CDR3 sequence reads: CSASPPGGGNQPQHF. CDR3 sequence (DNA): TGCAGTGCTAGTCCCCCCGGGGGCGGCAATCAGCCCCAGCATTTT.

The V call is TRBV7-2, the J call TRBJ1-2; tentatively, D is TRBD1 (5 bases). Looked up from germline, CDR1 is SGHTA and CDR2 is FQGNSA. The CDR3 covers 17 residues. Trimming took off 3 bases at V and 0 bases at J, with 17 bases between the two ends. DNA for the CDR3: TGTGCCAGCAGCTTGCAGGCCAGTAGACAGACTAACTATGGCTACACCTTC. It codes for CASSLQASRQTNYGYTF.

The rearrangement links TRBV7-9 to TRBJ2-3; 9 bases align to TRBD1. Germline CDR1 is SEHNR and CDR2 is FQNEAQ (reference sequence). The V gene end was trimmed by 5 bases and the J gene end by 2 bases; junction bases not matched to a gene: 5. This CDR3 contains 15 residues. CDR3 sequence: CASSRTGAPTDTQYF. The CDR3 DNA sequence: TGTGCCAGCAGCCGGACAGGGGCGCCCACAGATACGCAGTATTTT.

This chain uses TRBV6-2 or TRBV6-3 with TRBJ1-4; TRBD1 aligns across 9 bases. Germline values: CDR1 MNHEY, CDR2 SVGEGT. The V and J ends lost 5 bases and 11 bases, in that order; junction bases with no gene match: 15. The CDR3 has 16 residues. DNA for the CDR3: TGTGCCAGCAGTCCGGGGACAGGGAGAGGGACGGGGAAACTGTTTTTT. It encodes CASSPGTGRGTGKLFF.

CDR3 nucleotide sequence: TGTGCCAGCAGCAAAACTAGCGGGGGGGCCTCCTACAATGAGCAGTTCTTC. This sequence encodes CASSKTSGGASYNEQFF. The rearrangement links TRBV3-1 (or the pseudogene TRBV3-2) to TRBJ2-1, with TRBD2 matching over 13 bases. The CDR3 spans 17 residues. The junction had 4 bases not matched to a gene; V was cut back by 5 bases and J by 0 bases. Germline CDR1 and CDR2: LGHDT and YNNKEL (reference sequence).

The chain couples TRBV19 to TRBJ1-5; D perhaps matches TRBD1 (5 bases). Germline V gene data show CDR1 as LNHDA and CDR2 as SQIVND (reference sequence). Trimming pared 5 bases from V and 6 bases from J, leaving 20 bases between. The CDR3 contains 16 residues. DNA of the CDR3: TGTGCCAGTAGTCCCTCCGGGGGATCTCTTGGTCAGCCCCAGCATTTT. Its translation is CASSPSGGSLGQPQHF.

The gene calls are TRBV6-5 and TRBJ2-7; TRBD1 matches at 10 bases. V shed 6 bases and J 3 bases; nucleotides not matched to a gene: 5. The CDR3 has 14 amino acids. Germline loops: CDR1 MNHEY, CDR2 SVGAGI. CDR3 residues: CASSRTGGNYEQYF. CDR3 coding DNA: TGTGCCAGCAGCCGGACAGGGGGTAACTACGAGCAGTACTTC.

As DNA, the CDR3 is TGTGCCAGCAGCGGGTGGGGGCAGGGTACAGATACGCAGTATTTT. It specifies CASSGWGQGTDTQYF. The chain combines TRBV7-8 with TRBJ2-3; D may be TRBD1 (6 bases). Germline V gene data show CDR1 as SGHVS and CDR2 as FQNEAQ. There are 15 residues in the CDR3. The V end was cut by 5 bases, the J end by 3 bases, with 15 bases between.

The J gene is TRBJ1-2, the V gene TRBV5-1; no reliable D call. V was shortened by 3 bases and J by 3 bases, with 12 bases between the two germline ends. The CDR3 contains 14 residues. Germline assignment: CDR1 SGHRS and CDR2 YFSETQ. The CDR3 DNA is TGCGCCAGCAGCTCATCTTGGCAGGACTATGGCTACACCTTC. Encoded protein: CASSSSWQDYGYTF.

The gene calls are TRBV2 and TRBJ2-5; 10 bases align to TRBD2. CDR3 length: 16 residues. The V segment lost 3 bases and the J segment 3 bases; nucleotides outside the gene matches: 7. Germline V lookup: CDR1 SNHLY, CDR2 FYNNEI. Here the CDR3 reads CASSDGGLAPKETQYF. Here the CDR3 DNA reads TGTGCCAGCAGTGATGGGGGACTAGCGCCAAAAGAGACCCAGTACTTC.

This clone was observed a few times. The V and J genes are TRBV4-3 and TRBJ2-7; 8 bases are a match to TRBD1. The CDR3 runs to 15 residues. V lost 1 base, J lost 6 bases, and 8 bases stayed unmatched. CDR1 and CDR2 (germline): LGHNA, YSLEER. The CDR3 loop reads CASSQGPDRAAEQYF. CDR3 sequence (DNA): TGCGCCAGCAGCCAAGGCCCGGACAGGGCGGCCGAGCAGTACTTC.

V gene TRBV3-1 (or the pseudogene TRBV3-2) combines with J gene TRBJ1-5; no clear D gene. The CDR3 is 14 residues long. Trimming removed 0 bases at V and 0 bases at J, with 3 bases between. Germline V gene sequence: CDR1 LGHDT, CDR2 YNNKEL (reference sequence). CDR3: CASSQDVSNQPQHF. CDR3 bases: TGTGCCAGCAGCCAAGACGTTAGCAATCAGCCCCAGCATTTT.

This clone was seen more than once but under ten times. The CDR3 DNA is TGTGCCAGCAGTTTAGGTGTTGGAGGCCGCGGGGCTTTCTTT. As protein: CASSLGVGGRGAFF. The chain carries TRBV28 and TRBJ1-1; D not resolved. Germline CDR1 reads MDHEN; CDR2 reads SYDVKM. Trimming shortened V by 2 bases and J by 11 bases, and 18 bases separated the two germline ends. The CDR3 length is 14 residues.